Below are 16 T cell receptor beta chains sequenced from a single sample in a study of T-cell reconstitution after alpha-beta-depleted transplantation in children. For TCRbeta, the library was prepared with unique molecular identifiers. A single record per CDR3 protein comes from TCRdb applying MiXCR to the PCR reads. Found here are 550,000 to 600,000 distinct CDR3 sequences, 20% to 25% of them singletons; the top ten hold 13% to 15%. The material was PBMCs, mostly from graft donor cells, obtained 360 days after TCRalphabeta/CD19-depleted stem cell transplant. The receptors derive from a boy under two years old who had a stem cell transplant for acute myeloid leukemia, so the T cells may come from the graft donor.

This clonotype has a handful of counts. The rearrangement links TRBV12-3 or TRBV12-4 to TRBJ1-1; no reliable D call. The CDR3 has 13 residues. Deletions cut 4 bases from V and 1 base from J, with 7 bases between. The CDR3 DNA reads TGTGCCAGCAGTTCCGAACGGAACACTGAAGCTTTCTTT. Protein product: CASSSERNTEAFF.

This chain joins TRBV5-1 and TRBJ2-5; 8 bases agree with TRBD1. This CDR3 has 13 residues. Germline CDR1 reads SGHRS; CDR2 reads YFSETQ. V dropped 2 bases and J dropped 7; count of bases not matched to a gene: 4. The CDR3 protein is CASSLTGGVTQYF. The CDR3 DNA reads as TGCGCCAGCAGCTTAACAGGGGGTGTGACCCAGTACTTC.

The sample holds a few counts of this clonotype. The rearrangement links TRBV11-2 to TRBJ2-1; 10 nucleotides align to TRBD2. V gave up 0 bases and J gave up 7 bases; unmatched junction bases: 12. Per the germline V gene, CDR1 is SGHAT and CDR2 is FQNNGV. The CDR3 covers 18 residues. The CDR3 loop is CASSLDRLLSGGQNEQFF. CDR3 coding DNA: TGTGCCAGCAGCTTAGATCGACTCCTTAGCGGGGGGCAGAATGAGCAGTTCTTC. The complete variable domain, with remaining parts taken from reference TRBV11-2 and TRBJ2-1, reads EAGVAQSPRYKIIEKRQSVAFWCNPISGHATLYWYQQILGQGPKLLIQFQNNGVVDDSQLPKDRFSAERLKGVDSTLKIQPAKLEDSAVYLCASSLDRLLSGGQNEQFFGPGTRLTVL.

This clonotype was counted at least ten times. The V gene is TRBV20-1, the J gene TRBJ1-2; D is perhaps TRBD1 (6 bases). V dropped 5 bases and J dropped 7 bases, with 14 bases sitting between them. The germline gives CDR1 DFQATT, CDR2 SNEGSKA (reference sequence). The CDR3 is 12 amino acids. The CDR3 here is CSAGKQGFGYTF. The CDR3 bases are TGCAGTGCTGGAAAACAGGGTTTTGGCTACACCTTC.

In this sample, this clonotype turned up many times. V is TRBV29-1 and J is TRBJ1-2; D remains unclear. The CDR3 consists of 11 residues. Trimming took 2 bases from V and 4 from J, leaving 5 bases between them. CDR1 and CDR2 (germline): SQVTM, ANQGSEA. The CDR3 region has the DNA TGCAGCGTTGAAACGGGCTATGGCTACACCTTC. This sequence encodes CSVETGYGYTF.

This clonotype was picked up many times. This chain links TRBV12-3 or TRBV12-4 with TRBJ2-7, with 7 bases identical to TRBD2. V lost 4 bases, J lost 3 bases, and 9 bases stayed unmatched. The length of the CDR3 is 15 residues. CDR3 nucleotide sequence: TGTGCCAGCAGTTCCTCGACCGGGGGGAGCTACGAGCAGTACTTC. Amino acids: CASSSSTGGSYEQYF.

This clonotype was found many times. V and J are TRBV20-1 and TRBJ2-4; D uncertain. V gave up 3 bases and J gave up 8 bases, with 11 bases separating them. Germline lookup yields CDR1 DFQATT and CDR2 SNEGSKA (reference sequence). The CDR3 runs 12 residues. In DNA, the CDR3 is TGCAGTGCTAGTAAAGGGAAGGACATTCAGTACTTC. Residues: CSASKGKDIQYF.

The chain uses TRBV25-1 and TRBJ2-3, with no clear D. Germline loops: CDR1 MGHDK, CDR2 SYGVNS. This CDR3 is built from 13 residues. Trimming stripped 1 base from V and 4 bases from J, with 6 bases between. The CDR3 DNA is TGTGCCAGCAGTGAATGGGTGTCAGATACGCAGTATTTT. The encoded protein is CASSEWVSDTQYF.

This clonotype was detected many times. This chain joins TRBV15 and TRBJ2-7; D remains unclear. Germline V CDR1 and CDR2: LNHNV, YYDKDF (reference sequence). The CDR3 is made up of 14 amino acids. Deletions cut 1 base from V and 4 bases from J, with 11 bases between. The chain's CDR3 is CATSRASYSYEQYF. CDR3 DNA: TGTGCCACCAGCAGAGCCTCCTACTCGTACGAGCAGTACTTC.

The rearrangement uses TRBV4-1 and TRBJ2-6; D possibly uses TRBD1 or TRBD2 (7 bases each). Germline V gene lookup returns CDR1 MGHRA and CDR2 YSYEKL. Trimming took off 4 bases at V and 0 bases at J, with 16 bases between the two ends. The CDR3 extends over 18 amino acids. CDR3 amino acids: CASSPSGGAISGANVLTF. In DNA, the CDR3 is TGCGCCAGCAGCCCGTCAGGGGGGGCCATCTCTGGGGCCAACGTCCTGACTTTC.

This clonotype was seen a handful of times. The chain has TRBV6-1 and TRBJ2-5; D uncertain. The CDR3 totals 13 residues. Between the trimmed V and J ends, which lost 6 bases and 4 bases, there was a span of 12 bases. CDR1 and CDR2 (germline): MNHNS, SASEGT. The CDR3 nucleotides are TGTGCCAGCAGCAGGAAAAGCACAGAGACCCAGTACTTC. Its translation is CASSRKSTETQYF.

The chain carries TRBV3-1 and TRBJ2-7; a possible D gene is TRBD2 (5 bases). Trimming cost V 7 bases and J 1 base, with 23 bases left between them. CDR1 is LGHDT and CDR2 is YNNKEL in the germline V gene (reference sequence). The CDR3 is made up of 17 amino acids. The CDR3 loop is CASTPSPGLRSSYEQYV. Here the CDR3 DNA reads TGTGCCAGCACCCCATCCCCCGGACTGCGTTCATCCTACGAGCAGTACGTC.

The rearrangement joins TRBV6-5 to TRBJ2-1; D gene unclear. Germline CDR1 reads MNHEY; CDR2 reads SVGAGI. V was clipped by 2 bases and J by 7 bases, with 15 bases between them. The length of the CDR3 is 15 residues. Here the CDR3 reads CASSYGRAPRNEQFF. The CDR3 DNA is TGTGCCAGCAGTTACGGACGGGCCCCTAGAAATGAGCAGTTCTTC.

This chain joins TRBV5-6 and TRBJ2-7; 11 bases are shared with TRBD2. Losses at the gene ends were 5 bases for V and 3 bases for J; bases not matched to a gene: 7. CDR1 SGHDT and CDR2 YYEEEE come from the germline V gene. This CDR3 has 15 residues. CDR3 in amino acids: CASRAGTSGRYEQYF. CDR3 bases: TGTGCCAGCAGGGCCGGGACTAGCGGCCGCTACGAGCAGTACTTC.

This clonotype came up many times. The chain uses TRBV12-3 or TRBV12-4 and TRBJ2-5; either TRBD1 or TRBD2 may supply D (6 bases each). The CDR3 totals 14 residues. V lost 3 bases, J lost 1 base, and 9 bases lay in between. In DNA form, the CDR3 reads TGTGCCAGCAGTTTCGGAGGGGGCCAAGAGACCCAGTACTTC. The encoded protein is CASSFGGGQETQYF.

The rearrangement joins TRBV5-1 to TRBJ2-1; D may be TRBD2 (6 bases). V was clipped by 5 bases and J by 15 bases, with 15 bases between them. Germline V CDR1 and CDR2: SGHRS, YFSETQ. This CDR3 comprises 11 residues. This chain's CDR3 is CASSSTGGVFF. The CDR3 region has the DNA TGCGCCAGCAGTTCCACCGGAGGGGTGTTCTTC.